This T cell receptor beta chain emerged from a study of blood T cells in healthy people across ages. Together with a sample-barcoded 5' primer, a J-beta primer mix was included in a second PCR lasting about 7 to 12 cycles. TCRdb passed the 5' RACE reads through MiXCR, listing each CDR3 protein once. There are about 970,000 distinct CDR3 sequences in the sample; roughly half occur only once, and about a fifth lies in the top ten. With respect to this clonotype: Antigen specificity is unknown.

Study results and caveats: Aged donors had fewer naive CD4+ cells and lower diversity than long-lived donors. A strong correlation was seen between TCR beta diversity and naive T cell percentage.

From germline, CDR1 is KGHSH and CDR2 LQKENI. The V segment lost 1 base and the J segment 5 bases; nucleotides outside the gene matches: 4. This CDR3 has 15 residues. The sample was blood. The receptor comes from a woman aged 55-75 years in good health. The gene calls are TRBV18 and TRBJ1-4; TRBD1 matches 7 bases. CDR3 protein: CASSPLTGVNEKLFF. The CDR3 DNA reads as TGTGCCAGCTCACCACTTACAGGGGTGAATGAAAAACTGTTTTTT.